The 2 T cell receptor beta chains presented below share a single source sample, sequenced in a study of T cell repertoires in cytomegalovirus infection. These TCRs are of unknown antigen specificity. TCRdb passed the reads through MiXCR, listing each CDR3 protein once. Of around 800,000 distinct CDR3 sequences in the sample, around a third were seen once. Sequences were derived from cultured CD8+ T cells from PBMCs, sampled from culture after CMV antigen stimulation. The source of these receptors is a human donor in good health (CMV status not recorded). Some clones in this sample may be carry-over from other donors' samples.

This clonotype came up many times. This rearrangement joins TRBV11-1 to TRBJ2-6, with D perhaps matching TRBD2 (5 bases). Deletions cut 3 bases from V and 0 bases from J, with 15 bases between. Germline CDR1 SGHAT, CDR2 FQDESV (reference sequence). This CDR3 has 18 amino acids. DNA for the CDR3: TGTGCCAGCAGCTTGGGTGGAGGATACCCCTCTGGGGCCAACGTCCTGACTTTC. Translation: CASSLGGGYPSGANVLTF.

CDR3 loop: CASSLWDYSNTGELFF. As DNA, the CDR3 is TGTGCCAGCAGCTTATGGGACTACTCGAACACCGGGGAGCTGTTTTTT. This chain links TRBV7-9 with TRBJ2-2; 7 bases line up with TRBD2. The CDR3 has 16 residues. The J segment lost 0 bases and the V segment lost 2 bases, leaving 3 bases of the junction unmatched. From germline, CDR1 is SEHNR and CDR2 FQNEAQ (reference sequence).